These 4 T cell receptor beta chains came from one sample sequenced in a study of cytomegalovirus exposure and HLA in healthy donors. PCR involved 60 Vbeta and 13 Jbeta primers. Method: immunoSEQ multiplex PCR; TCRdb's copy keeps in-frame clones and lacks some. The sample consists of around 140,000 clones, around 72% of them appearing once. The sample taken for sequencing was PBMCs. The receptors originated from a man in his fifties or sixties in good health and CMV-seropositive.

V gene TRBV11-3 combines with J gene TRBJ2-2, with TRBD1 matching 8 bases. The CDR3 extends over 16 amino acids. The J segment lost 4 bases and the V segment lost 5 bases, leaving 9 bases of the junction unmatched. Germline V lookup: CDR1 SGHNT, CDR2 YENEEA. The CDR3 spells CASSPPARGLTGELFF. The DNA for the CDR3 is TGTGCCAGCAGCCCCCCAGCCAGGGGGCTCACCGGGGAGCTGTTTTTT.

CDR3 protein: CASSTEDGEKLFF. CDR3 bases: TGTGCCAGCAGCACGGAGGACGGGGAAAAACTGTTTTTT. The chain joins TRBV7-8 to TRBJ1-4; D is unresolved. Trimming shortened V by 5 bases and J by 8 bases, and 12 bases separated the two germline ends. The CDR3 runs 13 residues. CDR1 is SGHVS and CDR2 is FQNEAQ in the germline V gene.

The chain employs TRBV28 and TRBJ2-7; D is undetermined. The CDR3 spans 11 residues. The germline V gene has CDR1 MDHEN and CDR2 SYDVKM. V lost 7 bases, J lost 5 bases, and 9 bases lay in between. The CDR3 sequence: CASKEANEQYF. Written as DNA, the CDR3 is TGTGCCAGCAAAGAAGCTAACGAGCAGTACTTC.

This clone came up a few times. The chain employs TRBV2 and TRBJ1-4; 11 bases are shared with TRBD1. Germline V gene lookup returns CDR1 SNHLY and CDR2 FYNNEI. V shed 4 bases, J shed 0 bases, and the junction held 1 base outside the gene matches. This CDR3 has 16 residues. The CDR3 is CASSGTGGATNEKLFF. The DNA of the CDR3 is TGTGCCAGCAGTGGGACAGGGGGCGCAACTAATGAAAAACTGTTTTTT.